Below, 19 T cell receptor beta chains from the same sample are listed, as sequenced in a study of blood T cell repertoires in COVID-19. Clones were sequenced by immunoSEQ multiplex PCR, and TCRdb holds only the in-frame ones, with some missing. Of approximately 240,000 clones detected, about 80% appear once; the ten largest clones hold roughly 1.3%. The sample taken for sequencing was PBMCs or T cells enriched from blood (not recorded which). The receptors were gathered from a woman aged 40 to 55 with acute COVID-19.

The CDR3 nucleotides read TGTGCCAGCAGCTTACCTAGACTAGCGGGAGTGGTAGATACGCAGTATTTT. Translating gives CASSLPRLAGVVDTQYF. This chain links TRBV7-9 with TRBJ2-3, with 12 bases that match TRBD2. The CDR3 runs to 17 residues. After removal of 2 bases from V and 5 bases from J, the junction contained 8 bases not matched to a gene. CDR1 SEHNR and CDR2 FQNEAQ come from the germline V gene (reference sequence).

This clone was observed a single time. The chain recombines TRBV28 with TRBJ1-5, with D hard to call. Trimming pared 7 bases from V and 1 base from J, leaving 11 bases between. The V gene's germline CDR1 is MDHEN and CDR2 SYDVKM. CDR3 length: 14 residues. CDR3 bases: TGTGCCAGCATCCCTCATGGCAGCAATCAGCCCCAGCATTTT. Residues: CASIPHGSNQPQHF.

This clone is a singleton in its sample. The chain recombines TRBV28 with TRBJ2-3; 8 bases line up with TRBD2. Trimming cost V 6 bases and J 2 bases; bases outside gene matches: 13. CDR3 length: 17 amino acids. The germline V gene encodes CDR1 MDHEN and CDR2 SYDVKM. CDR3 DNA sequence: TGTGCCAGCAGCCTACAGGTGGCGGGAGGTGTCACAGATACGCAGTATTTT. Translation gives CASSLQVAGGVTDTQYF.

The chain links TRBV9 to TRBJ1-4; D is ambiguous. CDR1 is SGDLS and CDR2 is YYNGEE in the germline V gene. This CDR3 has 15 amino acids. V lost 4 bases and J lost 2, with 12 bases in between. The CDR3 spells CASSYAGKTNEKLFF. In DNA form, the CDR3 reads TGTGCCAGCAGCTATGCCGGGAAGACTAATGAAAAACTGTTTTTT.

V usage is TRBV3-1 (or the pseudogene TRBV3-2) and J usage is TRBJ2-7, with 9 bases that match TRBD1. V was clipped by 4 bases and J by 7 bases; unmatched bases: 14. This CDR3 is built from 16 residues. Per the germline V gene, CDR1 is LGHDT and CDR2 is YNNKEL (reference sequence). CDR3 bases: TGTGCCAGCAGCCCAGAGATTAGGGACAGGGTCTCTGAGCAGTACTTC. This gives the protein CASSPEIRDRVSEQYF.

The chain couples TRBV30 to TRBJ1-5; D is unresolved. CDR3 size: 13 residues. V shed 0 bases and J shed 7 bases, with 10 bases lying between them. Germline CDR1 reads GTSNPN; CDR2 reads SVGIG (reference sequence). The CDR3 nucleotides read TGTGCCTGGAGTGTAGAGGGAGGACAGCCCCAGCATTTT. Translated, it gives CAWSVEGGQPQHF.

This sequence joins TRBV2 and TRBJ2-5, with TRBD1 identical over 8 bases. The CDR3 totals 13 residues. Germline CDR1 SNHLY, CDR2 FYNNEI. The J segment lost 5 bases and the V segment lost 7 bases, leaving 6 bases of the junction unmatched. In DNA form, the CDR3 reads TGTGCCAGCAATCCAGGGGGCGAGGAGACCCAGTACTTC. Translating gives CASNPGGEETQYF. The full variable domain, in which reference TRBV2 and TRBJ2-5 provide the parts outside the CDR3, is EPEVTQTPSHQVTQMGQEVILRCVPISNHLYFYWYRQILGQKVEFLVSFYNNEISEKSEIFDDQFSVERPDGSNFTLKIRSTKLEDSAMYFCASNPGGEETQYFGPGTRLLVL.

The rearrangement joins TRBV9 to TRBJ1-5; D uncertain. This CDR3 is 13 amino acids long. The V end lost 3 bases, the J end lost 3 bases, and 7 bases lay between the germline ends. CDR1 is SGDLS, CDR2 YYNGEE, per germline. The chain's CDR3 is CASSGGYNQPQHF. CDR3 nucleotide sequence: TGTGCCAGCAGCGGCGGATACAATCAGCCCCAGCATTTT.

The chain uses TRBV3-1 (or the pseudogene TRBV3-2) and TRBJ2-3; 7 nucleotides line up with TRBD2. The length of the CDR3 is 15 residues. V was pared by 1 base and J by 4 bases, with 5 bases of the junction left unmatched. Germline V lookup: CDR1 LGHDT, CDR2 YNNKEL (reference sequence). In DNA, the CDR3 is TGTGCCAGCAGCCAAGTTGCGGGGGTTTCAGATACGCAGTATTTT. Protein product: CASSQVAGVSDTQYF.

The rearrangement joins TRBV27 to TRBJ1-5; D remains unclear. Germline CDR1 MNHEY, CDR2 SMNVEV (reference sequence). The CDR3 contains 14 residues. Between the trimmed V and J ends, which lost 5 bases and 3 bases, there was a span of 11 bases. The CDR3 loop reads CASSLKGDNQPQHF. Here the CDR3 DNA reads TGTGCCAGCAGTCTTAAGGGAGACAATCAGCCCCAGCATTTT.

This chain joins TRBV11-2 and TRBJ2-7; D unclear. The CDR3 spans 11 residues. V was shortened by 3 bases and J by 7 bases, with 7 bases between the two germline ends. Looked up from germline, CDR1 is SGHAT and CDR2 is FQNNGV. The CDR3 is CASSFSREQYF. The CDR3, as DNA: TGTGCCAGCAGCTTTTCGAGGGAGCAGTACTTC.

The rearrangement uses TRBV27 and TRBJ1-4; D gene unclear. The V and J ends lost 3 bases and 2 bases respectively, with 7 bases between them. This CDR3 has 14 amino acids. Germline lookup yields CDR1 MNHEY and CDR2 SMNVEV (reference sequence). The DNA for the CDR3 is TGTGCCAGCAGTTTTCTTGGCACTAATGAAAAACTGTTTTTT. Protein product: CASSFLGTNEKLFF.

This clone was observed a single time. One end of the junction is discordant with germline, which a read error may explain. The chain joins TRBV19 to TRBJ1-4, with a possible D match to TRBD1 (6 bases). The germline CDR1 and CDR2 sequences are LNHDA and SQIVND (reference sequence). The CDR3 extends over 13 amino acids. As DNA, the CDR3 is TGTGCCAGTAGTCCCGAGCGCCGGACAGTCCCAATTTTT. It translates to CASSPERRTVPIF.

The rearrangement uses TRBV12-5 and TRBJ1-1; 11 bases fit TRBD1. CDR3 size: 15 residues. Looked up from germline, CDR1 is LGHNT and CDR2 is FRNRAP. J lost 5 bases, V lost 1 base, and 3 bases had no gene match. CDR3 nucleotide sequence: TGTGCTAGTGGTTTGGAGGGACAGGGGGGTACTGAAGCTTTCTTT. This gives the protein CASGLEGQGGTEAFF.

This sequence joins TRBV7-8 and TRBJ1-1; D not certain. V was trimmed by 1 base and J by 1 base, leaving 7 bases between them. CDR1 and CDR2 from the germline V gene are SGHVS and FQNEAQ. The CDR3 loop spans 14 amino acids. Written as DNA, the CDR3 is TGTGCCAGCAGCTTAGGAGGCTCGAACACTGAAGCTTTCTTT. Residues: CASSLGGSNTEAFF.

This chain uses TRBV11-2 with TRBJ1-6, with TRBD1 matching 9 bases. J was trimmed by 7 bases and V by 7 bases; bases with no gene match: 11. The CDR3 loop spans 16 amino acids. The germline V gene has CDR1 SGHAT and CDR2 FQNNGV. The CDR3 here is CASIPQGALDNSPLHF. DNA of the CDR3: TGTGCCAGCATCCCACAGGGGGCATTGGACAATTCACCCCTCCACTTT.

The chain carries TRBV5-6 and TRBJ2-1; no reliable D call. The CDR3 covers 13 residues. The V gene lost 0 bases and the J gene lost 7 bases, with 8 bases spanning the gap. Looked up from germline, CDR1 is SGHDT and CDR2 is YYEEEE. The chain's CDR3 is CASSLVTPNEQFF. The DNA of the CDR3 is TGTGCCAGCAGCTTGGTCACACCAAATGAGCAGTTCTTC.

CDR3 region: CASSSARSSYEQYF. DNA of the CDR3: TGTGCCAGTAGTTCTGCGAGGAGCTCCTACGAGCAGTACTTC. V is TRBV19 and J is TRBJ2-7, with no clear D. CDR1 LNHDA and CDR2 SQIVND come from the germline V gene (reference sequence). This CDR3 has 14 amino acids. Deletions cut 5 bases from V and 0 bases from J, with 11 bases between.

V and J are TRBV9 and TRBJ2-1, with TRBD2 identical over 7 bases. CDR1 is SGDLS and CDR2 is YYNGEE in the germline V gene. This CDR3 comprises 15 residues. V shed 3 bases, J shed 4 bases, and the junction held 7 bases outside the gene matches. CDR3: CASSESGTAYNEQFF. In nucleotides, the CDR3 is TGTGCCAGCAGCGAGAGCGGGACTGCTTACAATGAGCAGTTCTTC. Together with reference TRBV9 and TRBJ2-1, the CDR3 gives the full variable domain: DSGVTQTPKHLITATGQRVTLRCSPRSGDLSVYWYQQSLDQGLQFLIQYYNGEERAKGNILERFSAQQFPDLHSELNLSSLELGDSALYFCASSESGTAYNEQFFGPGTRLTVL.